This TCR beta chain was obtained from a study of blood T cell repertoires in COVID-19. Study as a whole: Acute and convalescent COVID-19 specimens originated in the United States, Italy and Spain.

Data came from immunoSEQ multiplex PCR; TCRdb stores just in-frame clones and leaves some out. The repertoire holds over 15,000 clones, with 90% to 95% as singletons. Input material: peripheral blood. The clonotype comes from a human donor in a cohort sampled during active COVID-19.

This CDR3 reads CASSLLPGGPQETQYF. In DNA form, the CDR3 reads TGTGCCAGCAGCTTACTCCCCGGGGGGCCTCAAGAGACCCAGTACTTC. The chain combines TRBV11-2 with TRBJ2-5, with a possible D match to TRBD2 (7 bases). V was pared by 2 bases and J by 2 bases, with 15 bases between. Per germline, CDR1 SGHAT and CDR2 FQNNGV. The CDR3 runs to 16 residues.